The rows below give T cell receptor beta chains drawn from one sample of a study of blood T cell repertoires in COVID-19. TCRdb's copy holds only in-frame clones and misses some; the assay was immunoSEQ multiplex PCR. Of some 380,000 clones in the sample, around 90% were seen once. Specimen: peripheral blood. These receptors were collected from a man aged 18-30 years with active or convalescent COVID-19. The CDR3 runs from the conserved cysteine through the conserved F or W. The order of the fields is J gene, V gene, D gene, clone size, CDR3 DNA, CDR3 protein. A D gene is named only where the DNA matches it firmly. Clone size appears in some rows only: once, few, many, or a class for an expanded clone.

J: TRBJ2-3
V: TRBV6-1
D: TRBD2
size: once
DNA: TGTGCCAGCAGTGACCTCTGGAGCGGGAGATACACAGATACGCAGTATTTT
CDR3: CASSDLWSGRYTDTQYF

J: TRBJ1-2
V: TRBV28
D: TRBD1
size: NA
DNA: TGTGCCAGCAGAACACAGGGGGTTGATGGCTACACCTTC
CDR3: CASRTQGVDGYTF

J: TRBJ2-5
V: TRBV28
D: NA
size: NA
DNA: TGTGCCAGCAGTGTGCGCCAAGGAGTACAAGAGACCCAGTACTTC
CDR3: CASSVRQGVQETQYF

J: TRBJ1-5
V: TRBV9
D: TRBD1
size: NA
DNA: TGTGCCAGCAGCGCGACAGGGGACAATCAGCCCCAGCATTTT
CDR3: CASSATGDNQPQHF

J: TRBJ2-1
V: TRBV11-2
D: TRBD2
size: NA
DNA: TGTGCCAGCAGTGGACTAGCGGGATGGTCCTACAATGAGCAGTTCTTC
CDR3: CASSGLAGWSYNEQFF

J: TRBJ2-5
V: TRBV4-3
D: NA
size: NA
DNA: TGCGCCAGCAGCCAGACGGGAGTCGGAGAGACCCAGTACTTC
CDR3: CASSQTGVGETQYF

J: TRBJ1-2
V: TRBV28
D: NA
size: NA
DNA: TGTGCCAGCAGTTTAACTAGTGGAGGGATCTATGGCTACACCTTC
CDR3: CASSLTSGGIYGYTF

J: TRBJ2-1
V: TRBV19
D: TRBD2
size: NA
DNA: TGTGCCAGTAGTAAACTAGCGGGAGGGCCTTTGTCCAATGAGCAGTTCTTC
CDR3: CASSKLAGGPLSNEQFF

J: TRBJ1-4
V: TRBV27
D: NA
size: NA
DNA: TGTGCCAGCAGTATCGAGGGAGTTGGTAATGAAAAACTGTTTTTT
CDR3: CASSIEGVGNEKLFF

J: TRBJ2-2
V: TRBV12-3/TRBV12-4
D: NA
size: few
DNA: TGTGCCAGCAGCCTAAAAACTCCCGGGGAGCTGTTTTTT
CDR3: CASSLKTPGELFF

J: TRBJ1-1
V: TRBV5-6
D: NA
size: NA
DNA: TGTGCCAGCAGCCGCAGGGGTAACGTTGAAGCTTTCTTT
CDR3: CASSRRGNVEAFF

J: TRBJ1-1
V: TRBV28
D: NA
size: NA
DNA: TGTGCCAGCGGGTCTGGGAGGGAGACCACTGAAGCTTTCTTT
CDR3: CASGSGRETTEAFF

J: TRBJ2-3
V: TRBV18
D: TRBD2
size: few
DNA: TGTGCCAGCTCACGAACGGGACTAGCGGGAGTGGCCGATACGCAGTATTTT
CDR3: CASSRTGLAGVADTQYF

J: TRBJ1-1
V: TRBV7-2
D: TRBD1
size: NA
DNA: TGTGCCAGCAGCTCGGACAGGGGGCGCTCTGAAGCTTTCTTT
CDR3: CASSSDRGRSEAFF

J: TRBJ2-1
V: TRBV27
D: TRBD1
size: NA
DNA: TGTGCCAGCAGAGCCGGGACAGCCCACAATGAGCAGTTCTTC
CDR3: CASRAGTAHNEQFF

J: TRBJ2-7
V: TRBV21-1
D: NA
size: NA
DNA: TGTGCCAGCAGCAAAGGTGGTAGCCCTGAGCTCCACGAGCAGTACTTC
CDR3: CASSKGGSPELHEQYF

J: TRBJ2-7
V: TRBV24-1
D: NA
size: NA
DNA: TGTGCCACCAGTGACGTAGCGGATGCCTACGAGCAGTACTTC
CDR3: CATSDVADAYEQYF

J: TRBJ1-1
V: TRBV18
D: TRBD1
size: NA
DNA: TGTGCCAGCTCACCCACAGGGGACACTGAAGCTTTCTTT
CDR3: CASSPTGDTEAFF

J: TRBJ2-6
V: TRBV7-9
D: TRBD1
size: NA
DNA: TGTGCCAGCAGCTCGGCACGGACAGGGGGCCCTGGGGCCAACGTGCTGACTTTC
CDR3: CASSSARTGGPGANVLTF

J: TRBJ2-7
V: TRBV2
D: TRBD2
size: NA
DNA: TGTGCCAGCAGGGGGACTAGCGGGACCTACGAGCAGTACTTC
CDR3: CASRGTSGTYEQYF

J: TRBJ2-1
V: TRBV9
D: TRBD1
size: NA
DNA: TGTGCCAGCAGCATCGCAGGGGGCAGGGATGAGCAGTTCTTC
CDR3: CASSIAGGRDEQFF

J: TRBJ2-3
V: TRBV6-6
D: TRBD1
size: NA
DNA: TGTGCCAGCAGTGGCCGATCGGGACAGGGCCTGAATACGCAGTATTTT
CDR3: CASSGRSGQGLNTQYF

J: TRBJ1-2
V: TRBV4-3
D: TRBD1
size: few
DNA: TGCGCCAGCAGCCCCGCCCGACAGGGCGTCTATGGCTACACCTTC
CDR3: CASSPARQGVYGYTF